This T cell receptor (beta chain) was observed in a study of T cell repertoires in cytomegalovirus infection. Whole-study results and caveats: CMV-specific HLA-C-restricted TCR beta clonotypes dominated the ex vivo response.

This clonotype was detected only a few times. The antigen is undetermined. The ends were cut back, 2 bases at V and 5 bases at J, with 10 bases in the middle. The germline V gene has CDR1 MNHEY and CDR2 SVGEGT. The CDR3 runs to 14 residues. TCRdb re-called the reads with MiXCR, one entry per CDR3 protein. The table includes about 50,000 distinct CDR3 sequences, around a fifth detected once. Sequenced material: CD8+ T cells from cultured PBMCs, taken from culture after CMV antigen stimulation. This clonotype originated in a human donor in good health (CMV status not recorded). Some clones in this sample may be carry-over from other donors' samples. The V call is TRBV6-2 or TRBV6-3, the J call TRBJ2-1; D not resolved. In DNA form, the CDR3 reads TGTGCCAGCAGTTACCCCACTCAACACAATGAGCAGTTCTTC. Amino acids: CASSYPTQHNEQFF.